This T cell receptor (beta chain) appears in the sequencing data of a study of early T cells in non-severe SARS-CoV-2 infection. In the study overall: Alpha and beta chains were unpaired, from unsorted whole-blood bulk RNA. The study's findings and limits: Database matching using VDJdb favored anti-spike CD8 responses, with private and CD4 specificities left missing.

Unique molecular identifiers (one per individual cDNA molecule) were attached. MiXCR was run by TCRdb on the 5' RACE reads, yielding one entry per CDR3 protein. The table records over 50,000 distinct CDR3 sequences, roughly 12% of them present only once. A note on this clonotype: What it recognizes is unknown. Since a much larger clone is just one base distant, this may be a read error.

The CDR3 consists of 17 residues. Germline V lookup: CDR1 KGHDR, CDR2 SFDVKD. The clonotype originates from an adult who was a healthcare worker with PCR-confirmed SARS-CoV-2 infection or an uninfected control (not recorded which). Sample: whole blood. This chain connects TRBV24-1 to TRBJ2-2, with D maybe TRBD1 (5 bases). CDR3 in amino acids: CAASDLWGETNTGELFF. For the CDR3, the DNA is TGTGCCGCCAGTGATTTATGGGGCGAGACGAACACCGGGGAGCTGTTTTTT.